The 16 T cell receptor beta chains below were found in one sample sequenced in a study of cytomegalovirus exposure and HLA in healthy donors. The PCR used 60 Vbeta and 13 Jbeta primers. Sequenced by immunoSEQ multiplex PCR; TCRdb stores in-frame clones only, minus some. The sample contains some 170,000 clones, roughly four fifths of which appear only once. The sample was PBMCs. The receptors here all came from a woman aged 50 to 65 in good health and CMV-seronegative.

This clone was seen only once. This chain links TRBV10-1 with TRBJ2-3, with TRBD1 matching over 8 bases. In germline, CDR1 is WNHNN, CDR2 SYGVQD (reference sequence). V gave up 7 bases and J gave up 1 base; unmatched junction bases: 7. There are 15 residues in the CDR3. The CDR3 here is CASKFSTGGTDTQYF. CDR3 DNA sequence: TGCGCCAGCAAGTTCTCGACAGGGGGCACAGATACGCAGTATTTT.

This rearrangement joins TRBV6-6 to TRBJ2-1; the D gene is possibly TRBD1 (5 bases). Trimming cost V 5 bases and J 7 bases, with 18 bases left between them. CDR3 length: 15 residues. Germline CDR1 is MNHNY and CDR2 is SVGAGI (reference sequence). As DNA, the CDR3 is TGTGCCAGCAGTGTCCGGGCAGGGAATAGGAATGAGCAGTTCTTC. This gives the protein CASSVRAGNRNEQFF.

The V and J genes are TRBV19 and TRBJ1-1; 10 nucleotides align to TRBD1. The CDR3 is 18 residues long. V shed 6 bases and J 2 bases; nucleotides not matched to a gene: 15. CDR1 is LNHDA, CDR2 SQIVND, per germline (reference sequence). The CDR3 DNA reads as TGTGCCAGTAGAGAGACAGGGGGCGCTTACGGATATAACACTGAAGCTTTCTTT. Translation gives CASRETGGAYGYNTEAFF.

As concerns this clone: The sample has other DNA sequences that encode this CDR3 too. This sequence joins TRBV6-6 and TRBJ2-7; tentatively, D is TRBD1 (6 bases). CDR1 MNHNY and CDR2 SVGAGI come from the germline V gene (reference sequence). Trimming took off 6 bases at V and 1 base at J, with 10 bases between the two ends. The CDR3 length is 13 residues. CDR3 DNA sequence: TGTGCCAGCAGGCCAGGGGTTTCCTACGAGCAGTACTTC. It is translated as CASRPGVSYEQYF.

In its sample, this clone was seen once. CDR3: CASSLGQGADEKLFF. CDR3 sequence (DNA): TGTGCCAGCAGTTTGGGGCAGGGGGCGGATGAAAAACTGTTTTTT. This chain connects TRBV28 to TRBJ1-4; TRBD1 aligns across 8 bases. V was pared by 3 bases and J by 6 bases, with 6 bases of the junction left unmatched. This CDR3 region has 15 residues. CDR1 and CDR2 (germline): MDHEN, SYDVKM. Full variable domain (rest looked up from reference TRBV28 and TRBJ1-4): DVKVTQSSRYLVKRTGEKVFLECVQDMDHENMFWYRQDPGLGLRLIYFSYDVKMKEKGDIPEGYSVSREKKERFSLILESASTNQTSMYLCASSLGQGADEKLFFGSGTQLSVL.

This chain joins TRBV5-1 and TRBJ2-7, with 10 bases that match TRBD2. This CDR3 is 16 amino acids long. V trimming: 1 base; J trimming: 7 bases; junction bases outside the gene matches: 11. Germline V gene data show CDR1 as SGHRS and CDR2 as YFSETQ. CDR3 loop: CASSLPGTSDPEEQYF. Written as DNA, the CDR3 is TGCGCCAGCAGCTTGCCCGGGACTAGCGATCCGGAGGAGCAGTACTTC.

This sequence joins TRBV29-1 and TRBJ1-2; 7 positions agree with TRBD1. After removal of 4 bases from V and 3 bases from J, the junction contained 5 bases not matched to a gene. Germline V gene lookup returns CDR1 SQVTM and CDR2 ANQGSEA. The CDR3 runs to 13 residues. The CDR3 sequence is CSVVVGQDYGYTF. The DNA for the CDR3 is TGCAGCGTTGTGGTAGGACAGGACTATGGCTACACCTTC.

The chain employs TRBV19 and TRBJ1-4, with TRBD1 matching 11 bases. The CDR3 sequence is 15 residues long. Trimming at V came to 6 bases and at J to 7 bases, leaving 7 bases not matched to a gene. Germline-derived CDR1 and CDR2 are LNHDA and SQIVND (reference sequence). The CDR3 sequence: CASSQPGQGGEKLFF. In DNA, the CDR3 is TGTGCCAGTAGCCAGCCGGGACAGGGGGGTGAAAAACTGTTTTTT.

The rearrangement joins TRBV7-9 to TRBJ1-2, with D possibly matching TRBD1 (5 bases). Trimming stripped 3 bases from V and 6 bases from J, with 11 bases between. CDR1 SEHNR and CDR2 FQNEAQ come from the germline V gene (reference sequence). The CDR3 extends over 13 amino acids. The CDR3, as DNA: TGTGCCAGCAGCTTGCAGGGTCTCGATGGCTACACCTTC. Translation gives CASSLQGLDGYTF.

The chain carries TRBV19 and TRBJ2-3; D possibly corresponds to TRBD1 (5 bases). CDR3 length: 15 residues. CDR1 and CDR2 from the germline V gene are LNHDA and SQIVND (reference sequence). V lost 6 bases and J 2 bases, leaving 15 bases between the germline ends. The CDR3 DNA follows: TGTGCCAGTAGCCCCGGCAGGGTACTCACAGATACGCAGTATTTT. Protein: CASSPGRVLTDTQYF.

CDR3 in DNA: TGTGCCAGCAGCCTCCAAGCGGGGGGCACAGATACGCAGTATTTT. Translated, it gives CASSLQAGGTDTQYF. The chain links TRBV7-2 to TRBJ2-3; 8 nucleotides match TRBD2. CDR3 length: 15 residues. Germline CDR1 and CDR2: SGHTA and FQGNSA. The V and J ends lost 5 bases and 1 base, in that order; junction bases with no gene match: 5.

The rearrangement joins TRBV23-1 to TRBJ2-7; the D gene is possibly TRBD2 (7 bases). TRBV23-1 is an ORF; its function is uncertain. V was shortened by 0 bases and J by 3 bases, with 15 bases between the two germline ends. The CDR3 runs 16 residues. CDR3 sequence (DNA): TGCGCCAGCAGTCAATCGATGGGGGGGCCCATCTACGAGCAGTACTTC. Residues: CASSQSMGGPIYEQYF.

The V call is TRBV19, the J call TRBJ2-3, with D possibly TRBD1 on 6 matching bases. In germline, CDR1 is LNHDA, CDR2 SQIVND (reference sequence). V lost 8 bases and J lost 6, with 15 bases in between. The CDR3 is 13 amino acids. CDR3 bases: TGTGCCAGTTGTACAGGGTGGGCGGATACGCAGTATTTT. It codes for CASCTGWADTQYF. The whole variable domain, remainder taken from reference TRBV19 and TRBJ2-3, is DGGITQSPKYLFRKEGQNVTLSCEQNLNHDAMYWYRQDPGQGLRLIYYSQIVNDFQKGDIAEGYSVSREKKESFPLTVTSAQKNPTAFYLCASCTGWADTQYFGPGTRLTVL.

The chain is built from TRBV11-2 and TRBJ2-3; D perhaps matches TRBD2 (6 bases). Germline V gene sequence: CDR1 SGHAT, CDR2 FQNNGV. The CDR3 covers 15 residues. V was trimmed by 5 bases and J by 0 bases, leaving 12 bases between them. Here the CDR3 DNA reads TGTGCCAGCAGCCCCCGGGGGACTAGCACAGATACGCAGTATTTT. It specifies CASSPRGTSTDTQYF.

V gene TRBV6-1 combines with J gene TRBJ1-1; D possibly corresponds to TRBD1 (5 bases). Trimming removed 4 bases from V and 1 base from J, with 13 bases in between. The CDR3 consists of 15 residues. Germline V gene data show CDR1 as MNHNS and CDR2 as SASEGT. Here the CDR3 reads CASSVRGRGNTEAFF. Written as DNA, the CDR3 is TGTGCCAGCAGTGTCCGGGGGAGGGGGAACACTGAAGCTTTCTTT.

This clone turned up a few times. The V call is TRBV19, the J call TRBJ2-3, with TRBD2 matching over 7 bases. The CDR3 loop spans 14 amino acids. CDR1 is LNHDA, CDR2 SQIVND, per germline (reference sequence). The J segment lost 3 bases and the V segment lost 8 bases, leaving 8 bases of the junction unmatched. Written as DNA, the CDR3 is TGTGCCAGTCAGCAAGCGGGGCTGACAGATACGCAGTATTTT. As protein: CASQQAGLTDTQYF.